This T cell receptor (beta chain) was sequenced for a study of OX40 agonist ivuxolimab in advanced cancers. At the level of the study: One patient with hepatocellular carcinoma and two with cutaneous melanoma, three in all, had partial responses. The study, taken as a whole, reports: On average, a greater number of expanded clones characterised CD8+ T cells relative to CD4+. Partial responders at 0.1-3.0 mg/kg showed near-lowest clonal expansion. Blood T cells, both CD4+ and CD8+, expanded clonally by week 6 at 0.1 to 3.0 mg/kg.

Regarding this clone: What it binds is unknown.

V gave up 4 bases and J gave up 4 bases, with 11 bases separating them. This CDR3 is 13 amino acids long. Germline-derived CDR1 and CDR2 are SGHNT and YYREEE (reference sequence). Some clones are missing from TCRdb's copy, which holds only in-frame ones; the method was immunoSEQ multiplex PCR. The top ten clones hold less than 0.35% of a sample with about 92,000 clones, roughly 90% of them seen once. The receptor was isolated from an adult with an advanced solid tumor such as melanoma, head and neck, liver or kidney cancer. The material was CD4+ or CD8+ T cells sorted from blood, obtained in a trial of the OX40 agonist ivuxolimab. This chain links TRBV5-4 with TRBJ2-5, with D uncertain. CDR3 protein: CASSPGELETQYF. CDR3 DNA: TGTGCCAGCAGCCCTGGGGAATTAGAGACCCAGTACTTC.